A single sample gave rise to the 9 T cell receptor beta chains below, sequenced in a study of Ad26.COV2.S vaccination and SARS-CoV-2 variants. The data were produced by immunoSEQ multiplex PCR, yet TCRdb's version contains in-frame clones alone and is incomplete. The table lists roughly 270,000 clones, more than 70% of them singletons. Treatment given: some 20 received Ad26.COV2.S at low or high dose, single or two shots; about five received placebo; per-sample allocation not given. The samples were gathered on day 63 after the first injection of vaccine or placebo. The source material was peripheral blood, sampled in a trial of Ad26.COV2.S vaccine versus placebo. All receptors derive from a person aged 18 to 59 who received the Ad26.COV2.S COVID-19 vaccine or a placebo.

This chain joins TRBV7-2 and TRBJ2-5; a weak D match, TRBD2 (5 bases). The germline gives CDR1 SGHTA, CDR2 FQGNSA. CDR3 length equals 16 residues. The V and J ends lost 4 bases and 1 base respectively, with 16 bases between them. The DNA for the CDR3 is TGTGCCAGCAGCTCCCGCCACGGAGGCCTCCAAGAGACCCAGTACTTC. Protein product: CASSSRHGGLQETQYF. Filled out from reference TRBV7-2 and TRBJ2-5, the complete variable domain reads GAGVSQSPSNKVTEKGKDVELRCDPISGHTALYWYRQSLGQGLEFLIYFQGNSAPDKSGLPSDRFSAERTGGSVSTLTIQRTQQEDSAVYLCASSSRHGGLQETQYFGPGTRLLVL.

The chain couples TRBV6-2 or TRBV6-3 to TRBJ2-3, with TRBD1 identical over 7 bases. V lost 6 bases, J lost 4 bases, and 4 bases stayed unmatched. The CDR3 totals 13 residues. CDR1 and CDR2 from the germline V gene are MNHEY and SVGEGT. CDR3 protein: CASSRQGADTQYF. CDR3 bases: TGTGCCAGCAGCCGACAGGGAGCAGATACGCAGTATTTT.

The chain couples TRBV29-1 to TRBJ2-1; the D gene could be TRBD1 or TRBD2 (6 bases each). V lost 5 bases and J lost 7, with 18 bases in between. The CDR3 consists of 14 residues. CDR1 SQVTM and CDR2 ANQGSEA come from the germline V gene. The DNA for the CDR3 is TGCAGCGTTAGGGGGACTCCTTATGGAAATGAGCAGTTCTTC. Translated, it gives CSVRGTPYGNEQFF.

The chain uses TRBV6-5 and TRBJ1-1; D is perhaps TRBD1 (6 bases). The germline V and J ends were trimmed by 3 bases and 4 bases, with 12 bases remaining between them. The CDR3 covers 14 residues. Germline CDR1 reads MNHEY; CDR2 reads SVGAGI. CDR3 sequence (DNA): TGTGCCAGCAGTTATCGGGGGCAGGGCACTGAAGCTTTCTTT. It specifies CASSYRGQGTEAFF.

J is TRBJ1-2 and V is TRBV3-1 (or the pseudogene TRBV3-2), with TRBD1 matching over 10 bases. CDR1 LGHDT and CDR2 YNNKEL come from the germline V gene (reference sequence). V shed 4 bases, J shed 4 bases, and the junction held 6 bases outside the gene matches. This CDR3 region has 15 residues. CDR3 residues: CASSLSTGGGYGYTF. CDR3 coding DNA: TGTGCCAGCAGCCTATCGACAGGGGGCGGCTATGGCTACACCTTC.

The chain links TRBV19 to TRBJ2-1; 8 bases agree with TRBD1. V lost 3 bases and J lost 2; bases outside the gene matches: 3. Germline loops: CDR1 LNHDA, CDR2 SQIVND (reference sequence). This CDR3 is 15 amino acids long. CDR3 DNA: TGTGCCAGTAGTATCGACAGGGGTACCTACAATGAGCAGTTCTTC. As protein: CASSIDRGTYNEQFF.

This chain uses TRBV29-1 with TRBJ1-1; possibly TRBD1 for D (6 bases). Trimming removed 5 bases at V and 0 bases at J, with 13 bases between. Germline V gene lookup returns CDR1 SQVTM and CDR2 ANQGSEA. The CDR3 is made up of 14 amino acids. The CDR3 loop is CSVTIQGMNTEAFF. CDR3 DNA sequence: TGCAGCGTTACGATACAGGGAATGAACACTGAAGCTTTCTTT.

The chain's CDR3 is CASSLSVDRGGDTQYF. CDR3 DNA sequence: TGTGCCAGCAGCTTATCGGTTGACAGGGGGGGCGATACGCAGTATTTT. This chain uses TRBV11-2 with TRBJ2-3; 9 bases are shared with TRBD1. Germline CDR1 SGHAT, CDR2 FQNNGV. This CDR3 is built from 16 residues. The V segment lost 2 bases and the J segment 6 bases; nucleotides outside the gene matches: 9.

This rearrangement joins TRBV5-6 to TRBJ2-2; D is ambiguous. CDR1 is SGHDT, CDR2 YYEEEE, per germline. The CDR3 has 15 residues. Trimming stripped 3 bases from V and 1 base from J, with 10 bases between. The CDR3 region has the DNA TGTGCCAGCAGCTGGGATGAAAAGAACACCGGGGAGCTGTTTTTT. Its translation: CASSWDEKNTGELFF.